The source of this TCR beta chain is a study of T cells expressing NK-cell markers. Study-wide background: With respect to HCMV, seven of the eight sequenced donors were seropositive, and one was seronegative. Points from the study as a whole: Expanded clones of NKG2C+ T cells had an unclear HCMV specificity. NKG2C+ dominant clonotype frequencies in five or six donors were roughly 1.0-7.5% of CD8+ T cells.

Using the 5' RACE reads, TCRdb records one entry per CDR3 protein without DNA. The table lists 350,000 to 500,000 distinct CDR3 sequences. The germline CDR1 and CDR2 sequences are LNHDA and SQIVND (reference sequence). This CDR3 region has 14 residues. Remarks on this clonotype: The antigen is not known.

This chain links TRBV19 with TRBJ1-2. The source of this sequence is a woman between 18 and 70 years old in good health. Sequencing was performed on blood T cells: a sorted CD56 or NKG2C T cell subset, CD4+ or CD8+ T cells, or bulk PBMC T cells (not recorded which). CDR3 sequence reads: CASSRTTTNYGYTF.